The 9 T cell receptor beta chains in this list originate from one sample, sequenced in a study of CD8 T cells in ankylosing spondylitis. MiXCR was run by TCRdb on the 5' RACE reads, yielding one entry per CDR3 protein. The sample includes approximately 260,000 distinct CDR3 sequences, over 8.5% of them seen just once. Sequencing used blood, either unsorted or a sorted T cell fraction (not recorded which). The receptors derive from a male donor with ankylosing spondylitis or in good health (not recorded which).

This clonotype was seen ten or more times. The genes are TRBV7-9 and TRBJ1-1; no clear D gene. The CDR3 is 14 amino acids. V lost 6 bases, J lost 3 bases, and 14 bases lay in between. Germline-derived CDR1 and CDR2 are SEHNR and FQNEAQ (reference sequence). CDR3 region: CASSLEARDTEAFF. The CDR3 coding sequence is TGTGCCAGCAGTCTTGAGGCACGGGACACTGAAGCTTTCTTT.

This clonotype was recorded many times. The chain joins TRBV2 to TRBJ2-3, with 8 nucleotides matching TRBD2. V lost 6 bases, J lost 10 bases, and 9 bases stayed unmatched. There are 13 residues in the CDR3. Germline-derived CDR1 and CDR2 are SNHLY and FYNNEI. Written as DNA, the CDR3 is TGTGCCAGCAGCCAACTAGCGGATGTTCCGCAGTATTTT. The encoded protein is CASSQLADVPQYF.

V and J are TRBV7-8 and TRBJ2-7; a possible D gene is TRBD2 (6 bases). The V end lost 1 base, the J end lost 4 bases, and 20 bases lay between the germline ends. The V gene's germline CDR1 is SGHVS and CDR2 FQNEAQ. The CDR3 length is 17 residues. CDR3 region: CASSLEATGTYQYEQYF. DNA for the CDR3: TGTGCCAGCAGCTTAGAGGCAACCGGGACTTATCAGTACGAGCAGTACTTC. Variable domain in full (rest from reference TRBV7-8 and TRBJ2-7): GAGVSQSPRYKVAKRGQDVALRCDPISGHVSLFWYQQALGQGPEFLTYFQNEAQLDKSGLPSDRFFAERPEGSVSTLKIQRTQQEDSAVYLCASSLEATGTYQYEQYFGPGTRLTVT.

This clonotype was seen repeatedly, ten times or more. The rearrangement links TRBV4-3 to TRBJ1-6; D unresolved. The CDR3 is 15 amino acids. Germline values: CDR1 LGHNA, CDR2 YSLEER. The V gene lost 4 bases and the J gene lost 9 bases, with 16 bases spanning the gap. The CDR3 reads CASSPPGVGRSPLHF. The CDR3 DNA reads as TGCGCCAGCAGCCCTCCGGGCGTAGGGCGTTCACCCCTCCACTTT.

A few counts support this clonotype. The chain has TRBV3-1 and TRBJ1-2; D is ambiguous. The CDR3 consists of 13 residues. Trimming stripped 4 bases from V and 7 bases from J, with 13 bases between. The germline CDR1 and CDR2 sequences are LGHDT and YNNKEL (reference sequence). The CDR3 DNA reads as TGTGCCAGCAGCCGGCAGGAGAACGGTGGCTACACCTTC. Its translation: CASSRQENGGYTF.

This chain links TRBV3-1 with TRBJ2-7; 7 positions match TRBD2. Germline CDR1 is LGHDT and CDR2 is YNNKEL (reference sequence). The CDR3 is 17 amino acids. The J segment lost 4 bases and the V segment lost 7 bases, leaving 19 bases of the junction unmatched. The CDR3 here is CASTLPPRPWTRYEQYF. CDR3 coding DNA: TGTGCCAGCACCCTACCACCCCGACCGTGGACTAGATACGAGCAGTACTTC.

This clonotype was recorded many times. The rearrangement uses TRBV7-9 and TRBJ2-7; D is uncertain. The CDR3 contains 13 residues. The germline V gene encodes CDR1 SEHNR and CDR2 FQNEAQ (reference sequence). The V gene lost 1 base and the J gene lost 1 base, with 5 bases spanning the gap. CDR3 sequence: CASSLVISYEQYF. CDR3 bases: TGTGCCAGCAGCTTAGTCATTTCCTACGAGCAGTACTTC.

The chain carries TRBV13 and TRBJ2-1; D is unresolved. CDR1 and CDR2 from the germline V gene are PRHDT and FYEKMQ (reference sequence). This CDR3 is built from 16 residues. V dropped 2 bases and J dropped 0 bases, with 11 bases sitting between them. This chain's CDR3 is CASSLFTGSSYNEQFF. The CDR3 bases are TGTGCCAGCAGCTTATTTACCGGTAGCTCCTACAATGAGCAGTTCTTC.

This clonotype was found many times. This sequence joins TRBV12-3 or TRBV12-4 and TRBJ1-2; 7 bases are shared with TRBD1. V shed 4 bases and J 2 bases; nucleotides not matched to a gene: 13. The CDR3 sequence is 17 residues long. The CDR3 DNA follows: TGTGCCAGCAGTTCCGACAGGGCCTCCCCCTTCAACTATGGCTACACCTTC. Amino acids: CASSSDRASPFNYGYTF.